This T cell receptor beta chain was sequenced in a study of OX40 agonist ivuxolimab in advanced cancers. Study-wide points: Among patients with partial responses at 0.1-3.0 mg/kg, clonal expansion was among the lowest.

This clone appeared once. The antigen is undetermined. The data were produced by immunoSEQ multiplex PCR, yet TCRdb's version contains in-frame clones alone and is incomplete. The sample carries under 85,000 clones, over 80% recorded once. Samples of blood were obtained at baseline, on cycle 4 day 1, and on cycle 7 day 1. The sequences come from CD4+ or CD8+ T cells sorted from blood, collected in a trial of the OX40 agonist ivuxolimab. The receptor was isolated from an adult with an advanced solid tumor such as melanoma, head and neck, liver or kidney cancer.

The CDR3 DNA reads TGTGCCACAGGACTAGCGGTGAACACCGGGGAGCTGTTTTTT. It specifies CATGLAVNTGELFF. The rearrangement joins TRBV27 to TRBJ2-2, with 10 bases lining up with TRBD2. The CDR3 length is 14 residues. Germline loops: CDR1 MNHEY, CDR2 SMNVEV (reference sequence). J gave up 1 base and V 10 bases, and 3 bases lay outside the gene matches.